The 14 T cell receptor beta chains given below trace back to one sample, sequenced in a study of post-analysis software for immune sequencing data. Their antigen targets remain unknown. Unique molecular identifiers were built into the TCR beta cDNA libraries. TCRdb re-derived calls from the PCR reads in MiXCR, one entry per CDR3 protein. The sample yields under 900,000 distinct CDR3 sequences, about 53% seen once. Study results and caveats: The study found TRBV5-6, TRBV5-1 and TRBV20-1 among a few TRBV segments more frequent in patients than controls.

Sequencing input: blood. The receptors originated from a girl between 10 and 17 years old with multiple sclerosis.

The chain is built from TRBV29-1 and TRBJ2-5; 7 positions match TRBD1. The J call may be faulty, since TRBJ2-7 better matches the DNA end. The CDR3 consists of 15 residues. Germline V gene lookup returns CDR1 SQVTM and CDR2 ANQGSEA. Here the CDR3 DNA reads TGCAGCCACCTTGACAGGGCCCCCTCGTGCCGCGAGCAGTACTTC. This codes for CSHLDRAPSCREQYF.

This chain connects TRBV29-1 to TRBJ2-1, with 9 nucleotides matching TRBD2. Per germline, CDR1 SQVTM and CDR2 ANQGSEA. The CDR3 totals 14 residues. Trimming removed 4 bases from V and 9 bases from J; junction bases left unmatched: 10. The CDR3 is CSVAPLAGVGEQFF. As DNA, the CDR3 is TGCAGCGTTGCCCCTTTAGCGGGGGTGGGTGAGCAGTTCTTC.

About this clonotype itself: Mismatch with germline at one junction end may stem from a read error. J is TRBJ1-2 and V is TRBV25-1, with unresolved D. The CDR3 has 13 amino acids. Germline V CDR1 and CDR2: MGHDK, SYGVNS. The CDR3 is CAGSEYAGYGYTF. As DNA, the CDR3 is TGTGCCGGCAGTGAATATGCGGGTTATGGCTACACCTTC.

V is TRBV10-3 and J is TRBJ1-2, with D perhaps TRBD1 (6 bases). There are 14 residues in the CDR3. Germline assignment: CDR1 ENHRY and CDR2 SYGVKD. Trimming shortened V by 5 bases and J by 0 bases, and 10 bases separated the two germline ends. CDR3: CAISRDMANYGYTF. The CDR3 nucleotides are TGTGCCATCAGTCGGGACATGGCTAACTATGGCTACACCTTC.

This clonotype came up a few times. The rearrangement joins TRBV7-2 to TRBJ2-7; 9 bases map to TRBD1. Trimming at V came to 3 bases and at J to 10 bases, leaving 10 bases not matched to a gene. From germline, CDR1 is SGHTA and CDR2 FQGNSA. The length of the CDR3 is 14 residues. This CDR3 is CASSLGQGQEAQYF. The DNA of the CDR3 is TGTGCCAGCAGCTTGGGACAGGGCCAAGAGGCCCAGTACTTC.

The CDR3: CGPARERTDTQYF. The CDR3 DNA sequence: TGCGGCCCGGCCAGGGAGCGCACAGATACGCAGTATTTT. The chain carries TRBV20-1 and TRBJ2-3; D possibly uses TRBD1 or TRBD2 (5 bases each). CDR1 and CDR2 from the germline V gene are DFQATT and SNEGSKA (reference sequence). There are 13 residues in the CDR3.

The chain joins TRBV20-1 to TRBJ2-7; D not certain. Gene TRBJ2-4 matches the end of the DNA better, so the J call may be wrong. From germline, CDR1 is DFQATT and CDR2 SNEGSKA (reference sequence). The CDR3 is made up of 11 amino acids. CDR3 DNA: TGCAGTGCTAGCGCTGGGAACATTCAGTACTTC. This gives the protein CSASAGNIQYF.

V usage is TRBV4-1 and J usage is TRBJ2-7; D is undetermined. Germline values: CDR1 MGHRA, CDR2 YSYEKL. V lost 0 bases to trimming and J lost 3 bases, with 12 bases between them. This CDR3 has 15 amino acids. The CDR3 sequence: CASSQDGSSYYEQYF. DNA of the CDR3: TGCGCCAGCAGCCAAGACGGCAGTAGTTACTACGAGCAGTACTTC.

The chain links TRBV20-1 to TRBJ2-1; no clear D. Trimming left V 0 bases short and J 1 base short, with 10 bases between. Germline-derived CDR1 and CDR2 are DFQATT and SNEGSKA (reference sequence). This CDR3 comprises 15 residues. The CDR3 nucleotides read TGCAGTGCTAGAGAGGGCGTTGGTTCCTACAATGAGCAGTTCTTC. It codes for CSAREGVGSYNEQFF.

This clonotype was seen a handful of times. The rearrangement links TRBV3-1 to TRBJ2-1; TRBD2 matches 9 bases. The CDR3 is made up of 13 amino acids. From germline, CDR1 is LGHDT and CDR2 YNNKEL (reference sequence). V lost 7 bases and J lost 9; bases outside the gene matches: 7. The CDR3: CASKASGKFEQFF. CDR3 DNA: TGTGCCAGCAAGGCTAGCGGGAAGTTTGAGCAGTTCTTC.

The chain joins TRBV5-5 to TRBJ2-5; tentative D call: TRBD1 (5 bases). Germline CDR1 SGHKS, CDR2 YYEKEE (reference sequence). V dropped 6 bases and J dropped 4 bases, with 16 bases sitting between them. The CDR3 spans 14 residues. CDR3 nucleotide sequence: TGTGCCAGCAACCCCCCGGCCCAGGGAGAGACCCAGTACTTC. Encoded protein: CASNPPAQGETQYF.

This clonotype came up once. The V and J genes are TRBV7-9 and TRBJ1-2; 7 bases map to TRBD1. The CDR3 has 14 amino acids. CDR1 is SEHNR and CDR2 is FQNEAQ in the germline V gene (reference sequence). V lost 7 bases, J lost 4 bases, and 9 bases stayed unmatched. The CDR3 protein is CASTNSGTAYGYTF. In nucleotides, the CDR3 is TGTGCCAGCACCAACAGTGGGACAGCCTATGGCTACACCTTC.

V gene TRBV5-1 combines with J gene TRBJ1-2; maybe TRBD1 (5 bases). Germline CDR1 and CDR2: SGHRS and YFSETQ. V was clipped by 4 bases and J by 3 bases, with 13 bases between them. This CDR3 spans 14 amino acids. In nucleotides, the CDR3 is TGCGCCAGCAGCGGACGGGACGCAGACTATGGCTACACCTTC. This gives the protein CASSGRDADYGYTF.

This chain connects TRBV12-3 or TRBV12-4 to TRBJ2-1; D uncertain. Trimming removed 3 bases from V and 6 bases from J, with 18 bases in between. The CDR3 contains 16 residues. For the CDR3, the DNA is TGTGCCAGCAGTTTCCCTCGGGCCCCGAGCCTCAATGAGCAGTTCTTC. The encoded protein is CASSFPRAPSLNEQFF.